The next 13 T cell receptor beta chains were all read from a single sample in a study of T cells after posttransplantation cyclophosphamide. Repertoires were generated with immunoSEQ multiplex PCR, while TCRdb's copy carries only in-frame clones and drops some. The sample contains 25,000 to 35,000 clones, none occurring once; about 2.9% lies in the top ten. Sequenced material: PBMCs. Source of these receptors: a woman aged 55-69 years in good health, CMV-negative, and a related stem cell transplant donor.

This clone appeared many times. The rearrangement links TRBV6-6 to TRBJ2-1; 8 nucleotides agree with TRBD2. Germline values: CDR1 MNHNY, CDR2 SVGAGI (reference sequence). The CDR3 contains 16 residues. Trimming at V came to 5 bases and at J to 9 bases, leaving 15 bases not matched to a gene. As DNA, the CDR3 is TGTGCCAGCAGTGCGCAGAGCGGGGGTGGCTTCGGTGAGCAGTTCTTC. This gives the protein CASSAQSGGGFGEQFF.

This clone has ten or more counts. The CDR3 DNA reads TGCGCCAGCAGCTTGGAGACTAGCCCACGCGAGCAGTACTTC. It is translated as CASSLETSPREQYF. The chain joins TRBV5-1 to TRBJ2-7, with 7 bases matching TRBD2. There are 14 residues in the CDR3. The trim removed 0 bases at V and 6 bases at J, leaving 6 bases unmatched. CDR1 is SGHRS, CDR2 YFSETQ, per germline. Combining the CDR3 with reference TRBV5-1 and TRBJ2-7 gives the whole variable domain KAGVTQTPRYLIKTRGQQVTLSCSPISGHRSVSWYQQTPGQGLQFLFEYFSETQRNKGNFPGRFSGRQFSNSRSEMNVSTLELGDSALYLCASSLETSPREQYFGPGTRLTVT.

This clone was counted many times. The V and J genes are TRBV28 and TRBJ1-2; a possible D gene is TRBD1 (6 bases). CDR1 MDHEN and CDR2 SYDVKM come from the germline V gene. The V end lost 5 bases, the J end lost 6 bases, and 19 bases lay between the germline ends. The CDR3 has 15 residues. This CDR3 reads CASSTGQQGRHGYTF. In DNA form, the CDR3 reads TGTGCCAGCAGTACCGGCCAACAGGGTAGGCATGGCTACACCTTC.

This clone has a handful of counts. This chain connects TRBV27 to TRBJ2-3, with 12 bases fitting TRBD2. Germline V CDR1 and CDR2: MNHEY, SMNVEV (reference sequence). Trimming cost V 5 bases and J 0 bases; bases outside gene matches: 9. This CDR3 has 18 residues. DNA for the CDR3: TGTGCCAGCAGTACGTTGACTAGCGGGGGTCCTAGCACAGATACGCAGTATTTT. Protein product: CASSTLTSGGPSTDTQYF.

Many counts were recorded for this clone. The chain joins TRBV7-9 to TRBJ2-7, with 7 bases matching TRBD1. The germline V gene encodes CDR1 SEHNR and CDR2 FQNEAQ (reference sequence). This CDR3 comprises 12 residues. V gave up 8 bases and J gave up 2 bases; unmatched junction bases: 3. CDR3 protein: CASGDSPYEQYF. The CDR3 nucleotides read TGTGCCAGCGGGGACAGCCCCTACGAGCAGTACTTC.

A few counts support this clone. The V call is TRBV28, the J call TRBJ1-5; 8 bases are a match to TRBD1. V was pared by 5 bases and J by 3 bases, with 3 bases of the junction left unmatched. Germline CDR1 is MDHEN and CDR2 is SYDVKM. The CDR3 is 14 residues long. The CDR3 bases are TGTGCCAGCAGTGGGACAGGAATCAATCAGCCCCAGCATTTT. Residues: CASSGTGINQPQHF.

This clone was detected many times. The V and J genes are TRBV27 and TRBJ2-6; 11 bases match TRBD2. With V trimmed by 4 bases and J by 1 base, 6 bases remained unmatched. This CDR3 region has 18 residues. Germline V gives CDR1 MNHEY, CDR2 SMNVEV (reference sequence). CDR3 nucleotides: TGTGCCAGCAGTTCGCGACGACTAGCGGGATCTGGGGCCAACGTCCTGACTTTC. This sequence encodes CASSSRRLAGSGANVLTF.

The CDR3 region is CASNRGTDTQYF. CDR3 nucleotides: TGTGCCAGCAACCGAGGGACAGATACGCAGTATTTT. V gene TRBV25-1 combines with J gene TRBJ2-3; weak D call: TRBD2 (5 bases). Trimming shortened V by 7 bases and J by 3 bases, and 8 bases separated the two germline ends. Germline V gives CDR1 MGHDK, CDR2 SYGVNS. This CDR3 contains 12 residues.

As for this clone: The sample carries other DNA sequences with the same CDR3. The rearrangement joins TRBV7-2 to TRBJ1-5, with D possibly TRBD1 on 5 matching bases. The CDR3 loop spans 15 amino acids. V lost 0 bases to trimming and J lost 7 bases, with 13 bases between them. Germline V lookup: CDR1 SGHTA, CDR2 FQGNSA. CDR3 sequence (DNA): TGTGCCAGCAGCTTAGCGCTTGGGGGGGGGCAGCCCCAGCATTTT. Residues: CASSLALGGGQPQHF.

This clone has just a few counts. The chain is built from TRBV9 and TRBJ2-5; TRBD2 matches 10 bases. Germline CDR1 is SGDLS and CDR2 is YYNGEE. Trimming at V came to 3 bases and at J to 9 bases, leaving 8 bases not matched to a gene. The CDR3 runs to 14 residues. The CDR3 sequence is CASSEASGGGPQYF. The CDR3 region has the DNA TGTGCCAGCAGCGAGGCTAGCGGGGGCGGGCCCCAGTACTTC.

At least ten counts were recorded for this clone. The genes are TRBV12-3 or TRBV12-4 and TRBJ2-1, with D unresolved. Trimming stripped 0 bases from V and 13 bases from J, with 7 bases between. The CDR3 is made up of 11 amino acids. Written as DNA, the CDR3 is TGTGCCAGCAGTTTAGCAGCTGTTCAGTTCTTC. Residues: CASSLAAVQFF.

In its sample, this clone was seen many times. The V and J genes are TRBV27 and TRBJ2-3, with 8 bases aligning to TRBD2. V gave up 3 bases and J gave up 1 base; unmatched junction bases: 3. Germline V lookup: CDR1 MNHEY, CDR2 SMNVEV (reference sequence). CDR3 size: 15 residues. CDR3 sequence: CASSFRAGGTDTQYF. CDR3 DNA: TGTGCCAGCAGTTTTCGAGCGGGAGGCACAGATACGCAGTATTTT.

Many counts were recorded for this clone. The chain links TRBV14 to TRBJ1-4, with 7 bases identical to TRBD1. Germline-derived CDR1 and CDR2 are SGHDN and FVKESK. The CDR3 is 15 residues long. Trimming removed 4 bases from V and 4 bases from J; junction bases left unmatched: 6. CDR3 sequence reads: CASSPRQGGNEKLFF. CDR3 DNA: TGTGCCAGCAGCCCCCGACAGGGAGGTAATGAAAAACTGTTTTTT.